One and the same sample provided the 12 T cell receptor beta chains below, sequenced in a study of early T cells in non-severe SARS-CoV-2 infection. TCRdb fed the 5' RACE reads into MiXCR, producing one record per CDR3 protein. The table shows under 85,000 distinct CDR3 sequences, with 14% to 15% occurring only once. Sample: whole blood. The receptors come from an adult who was a healthcare worker with PCR-confirmed SARS-CoV-2 infection or an uninfected control (not recorded which).

The rearrangement links TRBV4-3 to TRBJ1-1; 8 bases line up with TRBD1. This CDR3 spans 14 amino acids. The germline gives CDR1 LGHNA, CDR2 YSLEER. V dropped 2 bases and J dropped 4; count of bases not matched to a gene: 3. The CDR3 protein is CASSQTTGATEAFF. CDR3 sequence (DNA): TGCGCCAGCAGCCAAACGACAGGGGCCACTGAAGCTTTCTTT.

This clonotype was detected only once. The gene calls are TRBV7-2 and TRBJ1-1; 9 nucleotides agree with TRBD1. The germline V gene has CDR1 SGHTA and CDR2 FQGNSA. This CDR3 has 12 amino acids. V was pared by 4 bases and J by 8 bases, with 2 bases of the junction left unmatched. The CDR3 sequence: CASSYRGPEAFF. In DNA, the CDR3 is TGTGCCAGCAGCTACAGGGGGCCGGAAGCTTTCTTT.

This clonotype showed up just a few times. The chain joins TRBV2 to TRBJ2-4; TRBD2 aligns across 11 bases. J was trimmed by 0 bases and V by 8 bases; bases with no gene match: 6. This CDR3 has 16 residues. Germline V gene data show CDR1 as SNHLY and CDR2 as FYNNEI. CDR3 nucleotide sequence: TGTGCCAGCGGCGGGACTAGCGGACTAGCCAAAAACATTCAGTACTTC. Its protein is CASGGTSGLAKNIQYF.

This clonotype occurred many times. The chain uses TRBV20-1 and TRBJ2-2, with 7 bases identical to TRBD2. V lost 0 bases and J lost 2; bases outside the gene matches: 9. The CDR3 extends over 17 amino acids. CDR1 is DFQATT, CDR2 SNEGSKA, per germline (reference sequence). CDR3 DNA sequence: TGCAGTGCTAGAGACCCAAGGACTAGTCCCAACACCGGGGAGCTGTTTTTT. Translated: CSARDPRTSPNTGELFF.

The rearrangement joins TRBV24-1 to TRBJ1-2; D possibly corresponds to TRBD1 (5 bases). Germline loops: CDR1 KGHDR, CDR2 SFDVKD. The CDR3 is made up of 16 amino acids. Deletions cut 12 bases from V and 4 bases from J, with 26 bases between. The CDR3 protein is CAPEDVRGYKVYGYTF. The CDR3 DNA follows: TGTGCCCCCGAAGACGTACGGGGCTATAAAGTCTATGGCTACACCTTC.

J is TRBJ1-1 and V is TRBV5-4, with D tentatively TRBD1 (5 bases). Germline loops: CDR1 SGHNT, CDR2 YYREEE (reference sequence). The ends were cut back, 5 bases at V and 12 bases at J, with 14 bases in the middle. This CDR3 is 11 amino acids long. In DNA form, the CDR3 reads TGTGCCAGCAGAGGGGCGGGTCAAACTTTCTTT. This codes for CASRGAGQTFF.

Points on this clonotype: The junction does not match germline at one end; this may be a read error. The chain recombines TRBV6-1 with TRBJ1-1; unclear D gene. Per the germline V gene, CDR1 is MNHNS and CDR2 is SASEGT. The CDR3 runs to 10 residues. CDR3: CASSGPKTFF. In DNA, the CDR3 is TGTGCCAGCAGCGGCCCAAAGACTTTTTTT.

The J gene is TRBJ2-1, the V gene TRBV20-1; no definite D call. V was clipped by 0 bases and J by 4 bases, with 16 bases between them. Germline CDR1 DFQATT, CDR2 SNEGSKA (reference sequence). The CDR3 extends over 16 amino acids. CDR3 loop: CSARDSNGLPYNEQFF. CDR3 coding DNA: TGCAGTGCTAGAGATTCGAACGGGTTACCTTACAATGAGCAGTTCTTC.

This clonotype came up a few times. The rearrangement uses TRBV7-7 and TRBJ2-1, with 9 bases matching TRBD1. The V and J ends lost 5 bases and 7 bases, in that order; junction bases with no gene match: 12. This CDR3 spans 16 amino acids. Germline V CDR1 and CDR2: SSHAT, FNYEAQ (reference sequence). This CDR3 reads CASSPGDRVLTNEQFF. The CDR3, as DNA: TGTGCCAGCAGCCCAGGGGACAGGGTCTTAACAAATGAGCAGTTCTTC.

This chain uses TRBV5-1 with TRBJ2-3; 7 nucleotides agree with TRBD2. The ends lost 7 bases at V and 1 base at J; junction bases unmatched: 9. The CDR3 is 15 amino acids. Germline V gene data show CDR1 as SGHRS and CDR2 as YFSETQ. The CDR3 sequence is CASSLKAGRTDTQYF. Here the CDR3 DNA reads TGCGCCAGCTCCCTAAAAGCGGGGCGCACAGATACGCAGTATTTT.

This clonotype has more than one count but fewer than ten. This rearrangement joins TRBV12-3 or TRBV12-4 to TRBJ1-1; D is ambiguous. V lost 7 bases and J lost 3, with 15 bases in between. The CDR3 is 14 residues long. CDR3 in DNA: TGTGCCAGCACCCCGGGCCCTCTCCACACTGAAGCTTTCTTT. Protein sequence: CASTPGPLHTEAFF.

In this sample, this clonotype turned up many times. V usage is TRBV11-2 and J usage is TRBJ2-1, with a possible D match to TRBD2 (6 bases). Germline CDR1 is SGHAT and CDR2 is FQNNGV. This CDR3 region has 13 residues. V lost 3 bases and J 11 bases, leaving 14 bases between the germline ends. CDR3 DNA sequence: TGTGCCAGCAGCTTTGCGGGACTTCGGAAGCAGTTCTTC. The encoded protein is CASSFAGLRKQFF.